The 21 T cell receptor beta chains in this list originate from one sample, sequenced in a study of identical twins. TCRdb used MiXCR to reprocess the 5' RACE reads, holding one entry per CDR3 protein. Among a few hundred thousand distinct CDR3 sequences, about an eighth were seen once, and the ten largest hold 3.5% to 5%. This same sample was also part of a study on yellow fever vaccine responses in identical twins.

Sequenced: memory (CD45RO+) T cells sorted from blood. All receptors come from a woman between 18 and 29 years old in good health.

This clonotype was recorded at least ten times. V gene TRBV7-3 combines with J gene TRBJ2-2; D gene ambiguous. Germline V CDR1 and CDR2: SGHTA, FQGTGA. CDR3 size: 14 residues. V was shortened by 4 bases and J by 6 bases, with 12 bases between the two germline ends. The CDR3 loop reads CASSSPVGPGELFF. CDR3 coding DNA: TGTGCCAGCAGCTCCCCGGTGGGCCCCGGGGAGCTGTTTTTT. Supplemented by reference TRBV7-3 and TRBJ2-2, the full variable domain reads GAGVSQTPSNKVTEKGKYVELRCDPISGHTALYWYRQSLGQGPEFLIYFQGTGAADDSGLPNDRFFAVRPEGSVSTLKIQRTERGDSAVYLCASSSPVGPGELFFGEGSRLTVL.

This clonotype was observed a few times. The chain carries TRBV20-1 and TRBJ2-2; TRBD1 matches at 8 bases. Trimming took 2 bases from V and 13 from J; bases not matched to a gene: 12. The CDR3 length is 14 residues. CDR1 and CDR2 (germline): DFQATT, SNEGSKA (reference sequence). The CDR3 sequence is CSARYYGAGGGLFF. CDR3 DNA sequence: TGCAGTGCTAGATATTACGGGGCAGGGGGCGGGCTGTTTTTT.

This clonotype was seen a handful of times. The V call is TRBV2, the J call TRBJ1-6, with a weak D call TRBD1 (5 bases). The germline gives CDR1 SNHLY, CDR2 FYNNEI. CDR3 length: 13 residues. V lost 6 bases, J lost 11 bases, and 14 bases lay in between. CDR3 region: CASRSEMGAPLHF. Here the CDR3 DNA reads TGTGCCAGCAGATCGGAGATGGGGGCACCCCTCCACTTT.

V gene TRBV5-6 combines with J gene TRBJ2-3; TRBD1 is a possible D gene (5 bases). Germline CDR1 SGHDT, CDR2 YYEEEE. There are 16 residues in the CDR3. V was shortened by 1 base and J by 1 base, with 13 bases between the two germline ends. Here the CDR3 reads CASSLLAGFGTDTQYF. The CDR3 nucleotides are TGTGCCAGCAGCTTGCTCGCAGGGTTTGGCACAGATACGCAGTATTTT.

This clonotype was observed a handful of times. The chain has TRBV6-5 and TRBJ2-7; TRBD1 is a possible D gene (6 bases). There are 18 residues in the CDR3. Per germline, CDR1 MNHEY and CDR2 SVGAGI. With 4 bases removed from V and 1 base from J, the gap between germline ends came to 23 bases. CDR3 sequence reads: CASSSLTADRRRSYEQYF. The CDR3 DNA follows: TGTGCCAGCAGTTCCCTAACAGCAGACAGGAGGAGATCCTACGAGCAGTACTTC.

The chain carries TRBV2 and TRBJ2-7, with 7 bases matching TRBD1. Per germline, CDR1 SNHLY and CDR2 FYNNEI. The V segment lost 1 base and the J segment 9 bases; nucleotides outside the gene matches: 6. This CDR3 spans 13 amino acids. The CDR3 bases are TGTGCCAGCAGTGAAGGAGGGACAGCCGTGCAGTACTTC. As protein: CASSEGGTAVQYF.

This clonotype was seen ten or more times. V gene TRBV29-1 combines with J gene TRBJ2-1; 8 positions agree with TRBD2. V shed 7 bases and J 3 bases; nucleotides not matched to a gene: 8. Germline V gene lookup returns CDR1 SQVTM and CDR2 ANQGSEA. This CDR3 contains 14 residues. In nucleotides, the CDR3 is TGCAGCGCCCTCCGACTAGCGAACTACAATGAGCAGTTCTTC. Protein: CSALRLANYNEQFF.

The chain recombines TRBV15 with TRBJ2-3; 7 nucleotides agree with TRBD2. The CDR3 is made up of 17 amino acids. Germline trimming cut 3 bases from V and 0 bases from J; bases unmatched to any gene: 9. The germline V gene encodes CDR1 LNHNV and CDR2 YYDKDF (reference sequence). CDR3 nucleotides: TGTGCCACCAGCAGCTTCCCGCGGGGGAGCAGCACAGATACGCAGTATTTT. Protein: CATSSFPRGSSTDTQYF.

The genes are TRBV2 and TRBJ2-1; 7 bases align to TRBD2. V shed 2 bases and J 4 bases; nucleotides not matched to a gene: 8. CDR1 is SNHLY and CDR2 is FYNNEI in the germline V gene. The CDR3 spans 16 residues. CDR3 DNA: TGTGCCAGCAGTGAAAAACCGGGACTAAGGTACAATGAGCAGTTCTTC. This codes for CASSEKPGLRYNEQFF.

This clonotype has only a few counts. The CDR3 DNA reads TGTGCCAGCAGTCGAATAGCGGGACTCTACGAGCAGTACTTC. It specifies CASSRIAGLYEQYF. The rearrangement links TRBV6-2 or TRBV6-3 to TRBJ2-7, with TRBD2 identical over 8 bases. CDR1 MNHEY and CDR2 SVGEGT come from the germline V gene. The CDR3 spans 14 residues. V was pared by 5 bases and J by 3 bases, with 6 bases of the junction left unmatched.

This clonotype was counted ten times or more. The junction and the germline gene differ at one end; a read error may be behind it. The chain employs TRBV7-2 and TRBJ2-7; 7 bases line up with TRBD2. Germline CDR1 is SGHTA and CDR2 is FQGNSA. CDR3 length equals 14 residues. DNA of the CDR3: TGTGCCAGCAGTTTAGCGGGTAGCTCCTACGAGCAGTACTTC. Its translation is CASSLAGSSYEQYF.

This clonotype was seen more than once but under ten times. The gene calls are TRBV25-1 and TRBJ2-5; possibly TRBD1 for D (6 bases). The CDR3 totals 15 residues. V was shortened by 1 base and J by 2 bases, with 11 bases between the two germline ends. Germline V CDR1 and CDR2: MGHDK, SYGVNS. CDR3: CASSEWATGQETQYF. Written as DNA, the CDR3 is TGTGCCAGCAGTGAATGGGCAACAGGGCAAGAGACCCAGTACTTC.

This clonotype was recorded at least ten times. The chain employs TRBV2 and TRBJ2-3, with TRBD2 matching 8 bases. The germline V gene has CDR1 SNHLY and CDR2 FYNNEI. The CDR3 spans 14 residues. The V and J ends lost 8 bases and 2 bases, in that order; junction bases with no gene match: 6. CDR3 amino acids: CASGRGLDTDTQYF. The CDR3 nucleotides are TGTGCCAGCGGACGGGGACTAGACACAGATACGCAGTATTTT.

This clonotype came up many times. The chain couples TRBV10-3 to TRBJ2-3, with D perhaps matching TRBD1 or TRBD2 (6 bases each). This CDR3 is 15 amino acids long. The germline V gene has CDR1 ENHRY and CDR2 SYGVKD. V lost 6 bases and J lost 6, with 19 bases in between. The CDR3 region has the DNA TGTGCCATCAGGGGGGCCGGGACTCAACGGGATACGCAGTATTTT. Residues: CAIRGAGTQRDTQYF.

The chain joins TRBV20-1 to TRBJ2-1; 9 positions agree with TRBD2. Trimming cost V 1 base and J 0 bases; bases outside gene matches: 4. The CDR3 sequence is 16 residues long. Germline-derived CDR1 and CDR2 are DFQATT and SNEGSKA (reference sequence). CDR3 in amino acids: CSARGLAGSSYNEQFF. The DNA of the CDR3 is TGCAGTGCTAGAGGTCTAGCGGGAAGCTCCTACAATGAGCAGTTCTTC.

The chain uses TRBV12-3 or TRBV12-4 and TRBJ2-2; no firm D call. The ends were cut back, 6 bases at V and 4 bases at J, with 18 bases in the middle. The CDR3 is 16 residues long. Here the CDR3 DNA reads TGTGCCAGCAGCACCGATGGACCAATGGTCACCGGGGAGCTGTTTTTT. Translated, it gives CASSTDGPMVTGELFF.

This chain uses TRBV15 with TRBJ2-1, with 7 bases that match TRBD2. Trimming removed 4 bases from V and 8 bases from J; junction bases left unmatched: 5. Germline CDR1 is LNHNV and CDR2 is YYDKDF (reference sequence). The CDR3 is 13 residues long. DNA of the CDR3: TGTGCCACCAGCAAAAGCGGGATGGATGAGCAGTTCTTC. Its translation: CATSKSGMDEQFF.

The chain links TRBV20-1 to TRBJ2-5; 10 bases line up with TRBD1. J gave up 5 bases and V 6 bases, and 15 bases lay outside the gene matches. This CDR3 comprises 16 residues. Germline CDR1 is DFQATT and CDR2 is SNEGSKA (reference sequence). CDR3 in amino acids: CSASRLTGGAGETQYF. DNA of the CDR3: TGCAGTGCCAGCAGATTGACAGGGGGCGCCGGGGAGACCCAGTACTTC.

The chain is built from TRBV10-3 and TRBJ2-3; possible D gene TRBD2, 6 bases. CDR3 length: 13 amino acids. In germline, CDR1 is ENHRY, CDR2 SYGVKD. Trimming removed 0 bases from V and 11 bases from J, with 12 bases in between. The DNA of the CDR3 is TGTGCCATCAGTGAGTCGAATACTAGCAAGCAGTATTTT. It specifies CAISESNTSKQYF.

This clonotype was seen many times. The chain carries TRBV3-1 and TRBJ2-7; a possible D gene is TRBD2 (6 bases). The CDR3 has 14 residues. V was pared by 4 bases and J by 1 base, with 11 bases between. Per the germline V gene, CDR1 is LGHDT and CDR2 is YNNKEL (reference sequence). The CDR3 protein is CASSRGGGSYEQYF. In nucleotides, the CDR3 is TGTGCCAGCAGCCGCGGCGGAGGGTCCTACGAGCAGTACTTC.

The CDR3 reads CSARAGTRGTGELFF. CDR3 sequence (DNA): TGCAGTGCTAGAGCCGGAACTAGGGGGACCGGGGAGCTGTTTTTT. The chain joins TRBV20-1 to TRBJ2-2; perhaps TRBD1 as D (6 bases). The CDR3 runs to 15 residues. Germline-derived CDR1 and CDR2 are DFQATT and SNEGSKA (reference sequence). Trimming left V 1 base short and J 5 bases short, with 14 bases between.